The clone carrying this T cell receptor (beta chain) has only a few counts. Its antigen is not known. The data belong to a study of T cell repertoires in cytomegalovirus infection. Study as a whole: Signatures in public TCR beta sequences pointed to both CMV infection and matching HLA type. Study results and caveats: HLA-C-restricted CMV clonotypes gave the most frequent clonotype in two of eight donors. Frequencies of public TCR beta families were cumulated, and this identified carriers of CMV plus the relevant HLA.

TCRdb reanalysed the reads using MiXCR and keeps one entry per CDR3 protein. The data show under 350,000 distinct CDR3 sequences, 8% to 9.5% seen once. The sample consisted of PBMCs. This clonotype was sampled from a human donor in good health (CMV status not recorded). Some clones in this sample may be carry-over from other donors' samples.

In nucleotides, the CDR3 is TGTGCCAGCGGAAGACTAGCGGGGGGGATAGATACGCAGTATTTT. Translation: CASGRLAGGIDTQYF. The chain uses TRBV7-2 and TRBJ2-3, with 14 bases identical to TRBD2. The CDR3 has 15 residues. V was clipped by 8 bases and J by 5 bases; unmatched bases: 6. Germline V gives CDR1 SGHTA, CDR2 FQGNSA.